The 31 T cell receptor beta chains listed next were all sequenced from one sample in a study of T cells in Graves' hyperthyroidism and ophthalmopathy. The CDR3 regions of TCR beta were amplified from RNA transcripts. An initial round of RT-PCR targeting the TCR CDR3 relied on the HTBI primer set. TCRdb re-analysed the multiplex PCR reads in MiXCR, keeping a single row per CDR3 protein. Found here are approximately 630,000 distinct CDR3 sequences, around 15% of them singletons; the top ten hold less than 4.5%. What was sequenced was blood. The receptors were sampled from a woman between 25 and 40 years old with Graves' hyperthyroidism.

This clonotype was picked up many times. The rearrangement uses TRBV11-3 and TRBJ2-7; no reliable D call. The V end was cut by 7 bases, the J end by 3 bases, with 13 bases between. Looked up from germline, CDR1 is SGHNT and CDR2 is YENEEA. The CDR3 consists of 13 residues. CDR3 nucleotides: TGTGCCAGCACAATTACACCCTTCTACGAGCAGTACTTC. This sequence encodes CASTITPFYEQYF.

This clonotype was seen a handful of times. The chain links TRBV4-1 to TRBJ1-2; D gene unclear. The germline gives CDR1 MGHRA, CDR2 YSYEKL. The CDR3 consists of 14 residues. The V end lost 0 bases, the J end lost 4 bases, and 9 bases lay between the germline ends. CDR3 DNA: TGCGCCAGCAGCCAAGATGTTCGGTTCTATGGCTACACCTTC. Translated, it gives CASSQDVRFYGYTF.

The chain joins TRBV28 to TRBJ1-4; TRBD1 aligns across 8 bases. V gave up 5 bases and J gave up 6 bases; unmatched junction bases: 8. The germline V gene encodes CDR1 MDHEN and CDR2 SYDVKM. This CDR3 region has 15 residues. CDR3 coding DNA: TGTGCCAGCAGTACCAATGGACAGGGAGATGAAAAACTGTTTTTT. It yields the protein CASSTNGQGDEKLFF.

This clonotype has a handful of counts. This CDR3 is CASSLEGSGKETQYF. CDR3 bases: TGCGCCAGCAGCTTGGAAGGTAGCGGGAAGGAGACCCAGTACTTC. The chain links TRBV5-1 to TRBJ2-5; 8 bases are shared with TRBD2. The V and J ends lost 0 bases and 5 bases, in that order; junction bases with no gene match: 6. The germline CDR1 and CDR2 sequences are SGHRS and YFSETQ. The CDR3 has 15 residues.

V and J are TRBV29-1 and TRBJ2-2; 12 bases are shared with TRBD1. Trimming took 2 bases from V and 7 from J; bases not matched to a gene: 5. This CDR3 is built from 15 residues. CDR1 is SQVTM and CDR2 is ANQGSEA in the germline V gene. CDR3 nucleotide sequence: TGCAGCGTTGAAACCGGGACAGGGGGCCACGGGGAGCTGTTTTTT. Amino acids: CSVETGTGGHGELFF.

This clonotype turned up a few times. The rearrangement joins TRBV13 to TRBJ2-1; the match to TRBD2 covers 7 bases. Unmatched junction bases numbered 10, after V lost 7 bases and J lost 4 bases. The CDR3 loop spans 15 amino acids. Germline CDR1 PRHDT, CDR2 FYEKMQ (reference sequence). The CDR3 region is CASTRGGGRYNEQFF. CDR3 nucleotides: TGTGCCAGCACCCGGGGTGGCGGGAGATACAATGAGCAGTTCTTC.

This clonotype was counted ten times or more. The chain uses TRBV28 and TRBJ2-7; no firm D call. CDR1 MDHEN and CDR2 SYDVKM come from the germline V gene. Trimming stripped 2 bases from V and 2 bases from J, with 10 bases between. The length of the CDR3 is 14 residues. The CDR3 DNA follows: TGTGCCAGCAGTTTAATTGGCGGAACCTACGAGCAGTACTTC. Its translation is CASSLIGGTYEQYF.

The chain couples TRBV18 to TRBJ1-2; 7 bases fit TRBD1. After removal of 1 base from V and 6 bases from J, the junction contained 8 bases not matched to a gene. In germline, CDR1 is KGHSH, CDR2 LQKENI. This CDR3 is built from 15 residues. DNA of the CDR3: TGTGCCAGCTCACCACTTGACAGGGTTGGAGATGGCTACACCTTC. This encodes CASSPLDRVGDGYTF.

This sequence joins TRBV11-2 and TRBJ1-2, with D possibly TRBD1 on 6 matching bases. V lost 5 bases and J lost 3, with 16 bases in between. Germline V gene data show CDR1 as SGHAT and CDR2 as FQNNGV. The CDR3 is made up of 15 amino acids. In DNA form, the CDR3 reads TGTGCCAGCAGCCCTGGTGCAGGGGCCTACTATGGCTACACCTTC. Residues: CASSPGAGAYYGYTF.

The chain combines TRBV5-1 with TRBJ2-1; the D is unclear. The CDR3 extends over 13 amino acids. Trimming left V 5 bases short and J 5 bases short, with 11 bases between. Germline values: CDR1 SGHRS, CDR2 YFSETQ. Written as DNA, the CDR3 is TGCGCCAGCAGGGCCCCCTTCGACAATGAGCAGTTCTTC. Amino acid sequence: CASRAPFDNEQFF.

There are many counts of this clonotype. The chain employs TRBV11-3 and TRBJ2-1; the D gene is possibly TRBD1 (5 bases). The CDR3 has 13 amino acids. Germline CDR1 is SGHNT and CDR2 is YENEEA. V shed 4 bases and J shed 5 bases, with 9 bases lying between them. CDR3 in DNA: TGTGCCAGCAGCTCTGCACAGGACAATGAGCAGTTCTTC. Translation: CASSSAQDNEQFF.

This clonotype was seen many times. The rearrangement uses TRBV12-3 or TRBV12-4 and TRBJ1-2; 7 nucleotides align to TRBD1. The CDR3 totals 13 residues. After removal of 5 bases from V and 0 bases from J, the junction contained 0 bases not matched to a gene. Here the CDR3 DNA reads TGTGCCAGCAGTACAGGGGCTAACTATGGCTACACCTTC. Its translation: CASSTGANYGYTF.

There are many counts of this clonotype. The gene calls are TRBV2 and TRBJ2-7, with TRBD1 matching over 7 bases. V lost 7 bases and J lost 3; bases outside the gene matches: 6. CDR3 length: 13 residues. Germline V gene lookup returns CDR1 SNHLY and CDR2 FYNNEI. CDR3 region: CASNRGNRYEQYF. The CDR3 DNA follows: TGTGCCAGCAACAGGGGAAATCGCTACGAGCAGTACTTC.

This clonotype has at least ten counts. CDR3 in DNA: TGCGCCAGCAGCTTGGCAGGGACTAGTGAAGAGACCCAGTACTTC. Its protein is CASSLAGTSEETQYF. This chain uses TRBV5-1 with TRBJ2-5; TRBD2 aligns across 8 bases. With 0 bases clipped from V and 3 bases from J, the junction kept 4 bases outside the gene matches. The CDR3 spans 15 residues. The germline V gene has CDR1 SGHRS and CDR2 YFSETQ.

This clonotype was recorded many times. The chain uses TRBV11-3 and TRBJ2-1, with D unclear. The CDR3 is made up of 14 amino acids. The V end lost 1 base, the J end lost 4 bases, and 8 bases lay between the germline ends. Germline V lookup: CDR1 SGHNT, CDR2 YENEEA. CDR3 in amino acids: CASSLGSGYNEQFF. For the CDR3, the DNA is TGTGCCAGCAGCTTAGGTTCTGGGTACAATGAGCAGTTCTTC.

This clonotype has a count of ten or more. V gene TRBV12-3 or TRBV12-4 combines with J gene TRBJ1-1; TRBD1 is a possible D gene (6 bases). This CDR3 spans 14 amino acids. Trimming left V 2 bases short and J 4 bases short, with 11 bases between. CDR3 sequence reads: CASSLREGGTEAFF. The CDR3 DNA follows: TGTGCCAGCAGTTTACGGGAGGGGGGCACTGAAGCTTTCTTT.

This clonotype was observed a few times. The rearrangement joins TRBV19 to TRBJ2-1; 11 nucleotides align to TRBD2. The CDR3 sequence is 16 residues long. Per the germline V gene, CDR1 is LNHDA and CDR2 is SQIVND (reference sequence). Trimming cost V 7 bases and J 4 bases; bases outside gene matches: 9. The CDR3 DNA sequence: TGTGCCAGTAAAGAGACTAGCGGGACGCCATACAATGAGCAGTTCTTC. Protein: CASKETSGTPYNEQFF.

This clonotype has at least ten counts. The CDR3 sequence: CASSLQGGTYNEQFF. In nucleotides, the CDR3 is TGCGCCAGCAGCTTGCAGGGCGGGACCTACAATGAGCAGTTCTTC. The chain couples TRBV5-1 to TRBJ2-1; D is perhaps TRBD2 (6 bases). Per the germline V gene, CDR1 is SGHRS and CDR2 is YFSETQ. V gave up 1 base and J gave up 2 bases, with 10 bases separating them. The CDR3 is 15 amino acids.

This clonotype showed up just a few times. The CDR3 coding sequence is TGTGCCAGCAGTGAAAGCTCGGATGAAAAACTGTTTTTT. Amino acids: CASSESSDEKLFF. V gene TRBV6-1 combines with J gene TRBJ1-4; D not resolved. The CDR3 extends over 13 amino acids. The germline V gene encodes CDR1 MNHNS and CDR2 SASEGT. V was cut by 2 bases and J by 6 bases, with 7 bases left in between.

In regard to this clonotype: Possible read error: a much larger clone is one base away. This chain connects TRBV5-8 to TRBJ2-3; D remains unclear. The germline gives CDR1 SGHTS, CDR2 YDEGEE. Trimming pared 5 bases from V and 1 base from J, leaving 11 bases between. There are 14 residues in the CDR3. Written as DNA, the CDR3 is TGTGCCAGCAGTTTGTATCCGGGCACAGATACGCAGTATTTT. This encodes CASSLYPGTDTQYF.

This clonotype has a handful of counts. V gene TRBV2 combines with J gene TRBJ2-6; D gene uncertain. V lost 7 bases, J lost 0 bases, and 7 bases lay in between. Germline lookup yields CDR1 SNHLY and CDR2 FYNNEI. The CDR3 length is 14 residues. DNA for the CDR3: TGTGCCAGCATAGGTAGCTCTGGGGCCAACGTCCTGACTTTC. Encoded protein: CASIGSSGANVLTF.

About this clonotype: One end of the junction varies from germline; a read error may be responsible. The V gene is TRBV6-1, the J gene TRBJ2-7; weak D call: TRBD2 (5 bases). The length of the CDR3 is 15 residues. Germline lookup yields CDR1 MNHNS and CDR2 SASEGT. The DNA for the CDR3 is TGTGTCAGCAGCCCCCGTGTTGAGGGCTCCTACGAGCAGTACTTC. It yields the protein CVSSPRVEGSYEQYF.

A note on this clonotype: The CDR3 carries no conserved terminal phenylalanine or tryptophan, so it likely arises from a read error. The V gene is TRBV20-1, the J gene TRBJ2-7, with 10 bases that match TRBD2. The germline V gene has CDR1 DFQATT and CDR2 SNEGSKA (reference sequence). The CDR3 is 15 residues long. The V segment lost 4 bases and the J segment 2 bases; nucleotides outside the gene matches: 8. This chain's CDR3 is CSATDGLAAAYEQYL. The DNA of the CDR3 is TGCAGTGCTACCGATGGACTAGCGGCCGCCTACGAGCAGTACCTC.

This clonotype was detected only a few times. The rearrangement uses TRBV5-6 and TRBJ1-5; no clear D gene. The CDR3 is 14 amino acids. Looked up from germline, CDR1 is SGHDT and CDR2 is YYEEEE. With 4 bases removed from V and 2 bases from J, the gap between germline ends came to 10 bases. The CDR3 reads CASSPAGGNQPQHF. DNA for the CDR3: TGTGCCAGCAGCCCGGCTGGGGGCAATCAGCCCCAGCATTTT.

At least ten counts were recorded for this clonotype. This rearrangement joins TRBV7-2 to TRBJ2-5; D gene unclear. The CDR3 sequence is 14 residues long. Germline CDR1 reads SGHTA; CDR2 reads FQGNSA. Trimming shortened V by 5 bases and J by 1 base, and 11 bases separated the two germline ends. For the CDR3, the DNA is TGTGCCAGCAGCCCTCAGGTACTCCAAGAGACCCAGTACTTC. Its translation is CASSPQVLQETQYF.

This clonotype was found many times. The genes are TRBV2 and TRBJ1-2, with D tentatively TRBD1 (6 bases). Germline CDR1 reads SNHLY; CDR2 reads FYNNEI. The CDR3 covers 15 residues. Trimming cost V 5 bases and J 6 bases, with 19 bases left between them. The CDR3 sequence: CASSLTLTTGHGYTF. The CDR3 DNA is TGTGCCAGCAGTTTGACCCTCACGACAGGACATGGCTACACCTTC.

This clonotype was observed a few times. With a much larger clone just one base away, this may be a read error. Because it lacks the conserved phenylalanine or tryptophan at the end, this CDR3 is likely a read error. V gene TRBV11-2 combines with J gene TRBJ2-7; 7 bases are a match to TRBD1. Losses at the gene ends were 6 bases for V and 3 bases for J; bases not matched to a gene: 11. This CDR3 has 15 residues. From germline, CDR1 is SGHAT and CDR2 FQNNGV. The CDR3 loop is CASSWGGQVIYEQYS. CDR3 in DNA: TGTGCCAGCAGTTGGGGCGGACAGGTGATCTACGAGCAGTACTCC.

This clonotype was observed a handful of times. The rearrangement joins TRBV5-1 to TRBJ1-5, with 11 bases aligning to TRBD1. J gave up 5 bases and V 4 bases, and 5 bases lay outside the gene matches. Looked up from germline, CDR1 is SGHRS and CDR2 is YFSETQ. The CDR3 runs to 15 residues. CDR3 region: CASSVGQGEYQPQHF. CDR3 sequence (DNA): TGCGCCAGCAGCGTGGGACAGGGGGAATATCAGCCCCAGCATTTT.

This clonotype was recorded at least ten times. The V and J genes are TRBV7-2 and TRBJ1-1; unclear D gene. V lost 1 base and J lost 7, with 10 bases in between. Germline CDR1 reads SGHTA; CDR2 reads FQGNSA. The CDR3 extends over 13 amino acids. The CDR3 here is CASSLDGRFEAFF. CDR3 coding DNA: TGTGCCAGCAGCTTAGACGGGAGGTTTGAAGCTTTCTTT.

This clonotype was seen many times. This sequence joins TRBV5-1 and TRBJ1-5; no reliable D call. The CDR3 is made up of 15 amino acids. V lost 2 bases and J 1 base, leaving 10 bases between the germline ends. Per germline, CDR1 SGHRS and CDR2 YFSETQ. This CDR3 reads CASSFNGFSNQPQHF. The CDR3 coding sequence is TGCGCCAGCAGCTTTAACGGCTTCAGCAATCAGCCCCAGCATTTT.

The table lists this clonotype with many counts. V gene TRBV6-1 combines with J gene TRBJ2-6; D is ambiguous. This CDR3 region has 14 residues. The ends were cut back, 4 bases at V and 4 bases at J, with 8 bases in the middle. Per the germline V gene, CDR1 is MNHNS and CDR2 is SASEGT. The CDR3 sequence: CASSVEPGANVLTF. The CDR3 nucleotides read TGTGCCAGCAGTGTCGAACCCGGGGCCAACGTCCTGACTTTC.